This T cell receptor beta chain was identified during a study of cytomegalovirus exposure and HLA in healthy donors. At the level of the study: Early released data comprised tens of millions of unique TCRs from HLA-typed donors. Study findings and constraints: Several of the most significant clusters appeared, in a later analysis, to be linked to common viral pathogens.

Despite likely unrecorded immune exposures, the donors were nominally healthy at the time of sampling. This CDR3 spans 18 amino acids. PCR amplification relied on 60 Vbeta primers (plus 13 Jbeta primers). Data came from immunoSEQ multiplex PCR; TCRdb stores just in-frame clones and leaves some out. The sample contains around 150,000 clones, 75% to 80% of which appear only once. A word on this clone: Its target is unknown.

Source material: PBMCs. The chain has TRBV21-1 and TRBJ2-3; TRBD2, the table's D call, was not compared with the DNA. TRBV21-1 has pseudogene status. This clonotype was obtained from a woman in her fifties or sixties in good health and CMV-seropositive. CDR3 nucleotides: TGTGCCAGCAGCAACGAACCCATCTTAAGCGGGCGGGGGGATACGCAGTATTTT. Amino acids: CASSNEPILSGRGDTQYF.